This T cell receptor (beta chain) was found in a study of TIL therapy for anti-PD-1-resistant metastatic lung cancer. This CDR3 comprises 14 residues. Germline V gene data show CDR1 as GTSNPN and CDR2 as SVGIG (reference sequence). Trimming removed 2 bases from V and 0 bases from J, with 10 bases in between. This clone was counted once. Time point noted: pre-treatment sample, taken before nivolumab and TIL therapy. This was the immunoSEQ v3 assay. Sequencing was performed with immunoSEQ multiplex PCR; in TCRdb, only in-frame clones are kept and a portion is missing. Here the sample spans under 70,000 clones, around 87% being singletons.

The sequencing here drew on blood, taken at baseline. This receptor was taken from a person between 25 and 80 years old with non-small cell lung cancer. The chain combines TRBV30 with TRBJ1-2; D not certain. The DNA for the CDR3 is TGTGCCTGGAGTAGGACTCCCACTAACTATGGCTACACCTTC. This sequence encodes CAWSRTPTNYGYTF.